This TCR beta chain was obtained from a study of shared clonotypes between healthy human individuals. In the study overall: CD8 memory received one plate per donor, CD8 naive two, CD4 memory three and CD4 naive three.

On this clone itself: The antigen remains undetermined.

Study-level points and caveats: All-four-donor shared clonotypes had higher generation probabilities than non-shared clonotypes did. A handful of donors showed sharing of about 5.5% of naive CD4 clonotypes. It was anticipated that sequencing depth would influence how many clonotypes donors shared.

Generated by immunoSEQ multiplex PCR, the TCRdb table keeps only in-frame clones and is missing some. The sample comprises some 2.4 million clones, roughly 93% of which are singletons, and approximately 0.36% rests with the top ten. The sample taken for sequencing was naive CD4+ T cells from PBMCs. Subset reported: CD45RA+ positively selected. This TCR derives from a man between 18 and 29 years old in good health. Some clones in this sample may be carry-over from other donors' samples.

The CDR3 spells CASSNPKTGRDSNEQFF. As DNA, the CDR3 is TGTGCCAGCAGCAACCCGAAGACCGGGAGGGATAGCAATGAGCAGTTCTTC. This rearrangement joins TRBV5-4 to TRBJ2-1; the match to TRBD2 covers 8 bases. With V trimmed by 4 bases and J by 6 bases, 15 bases remained unmatched. CDR1 is SGHNT and CDR2 is YYREEE in the germline V gene (reference sequence). This CDR3 comprises 17 residues.